A single sample is the source of the 2 T cell receptor beta chains below, sequenced in a study of cytomegalovirus exposure and HLA in healthy donors. Use of 60 Vbeta and 13 Jbeta primers characterized the PCR. Clones were read by immunoSEQ multiplex PCR, and TCRdb kept only the in-frame ones, dropping some. In the table there are about 190,000 clones, about 86% of which are singletons. Material for sequencing was PBMCs. These receptors originate from a man aged 40-49 years in good health and CMV-seropositive.

The rearrangement links TRBV2 to TRBJ2-7, with 9 bases identical to TRBD2. The length of the CDR3 is 15 residues. V lost 6 bases and J lost 0; bases outside the gene matches: 6. CDR1 and CDR2 from the germline V gene are SNHLY and FYNNEI. The CDR3 sequence is CASRMRLAASYEQYF. The CDR3 DNA follows: TGTGCCAGCAGAATGAGACTAGCGGCCTCCTACGAGCAGTACTTC. The variable domain in full, with the rest retrieved from reference TRBV2 and TRBJ2-7, is EPEVTQTPSHQVTQMGQEVILRCVPISNHLYFYWYRQILGQKVEFLVSFYNNEISEKSEIFDDQFSVERPDGSNFTLKIRSTKLEDSAMYFCASRMRLAASYEQYFGPGTRLTVT.

The chain couples TRBV6-1 to TRBJ2-7; perhaps TRBD2 as D (5 bases). The CDR3 contains 10 residues. The V and J ends lost 6 bases and 7 bases respectively, with 7 bases between them. The V gene's germline CDR1 is MNHNS and CDR2 SASEGT. The CDR3 DNA reads as TGTGCCAGCAGCCGCGGGGAGCAGTACTTC. Its translation: CASSRGEQYF.